These 10 T cell receptor beta chains share one sample of origin, sequenced in a study of blood T cell repertoires in COVID-19. Here immunoSEQ multiplex PCR was the method, and the copy in TCRdb shows in-frame clones only, minus some. Seen here are about 180,000 clones, more than 75% observed once, and the top ten hold approximately 18%. The sequenced material came from peripheral blood. The receptor set was obtained from a person between 70 and 80 years old with COVID-19, enrolled during active disease.

The chain carries TRBV10-1 and TRBJ1-6, with 7 bases matching TRBD1. V lost 7 bases to trimming and J lost 3 bases; unmatched junction nucleotides: 6. Germline loops: CDR1 WNHNN, CDR2 SYGVQD (reference sequence). The CDR3 consists of 15 residues. The DNA for the CDR3 is TGCGCCAGCATAAAGGGGGCATTCTATAATTCACCCCTCCACTTT. Amino acid sequence: CASIKGAFYNSPLHF.

The chain employs TRBV13 and TRBJ1-2, with D possibly TRBD1 on 6 matching bases. The germline V gene encodes CDR1 PRHDT and CDR2 FYEKMQ (reference sequence). Trimming removed 1 base at V and 8 bases at J, with 14 bases between. CDR3 size: 14 residues. This chain's CDR3 is CASSLAQTGIGYTF. The CDR3 DNA is TGTGCCAGCAGCTTAGCCCAAACAGGGATCGGCTACACCTTC.

This clone was observed a single time. The rearrangement joins TRBV4-3 to TRBJ2-1; 8 nucleotides agree with TRBD2. Unmatched junction bases numbered 10, after V lost 0 bases and J lost 9 bases. The CDR3 sequence is 16 residues long. Germline V gene data show CDR1 as LGHNA and CDR2 as YSLEER. CDR3 region: CASSQDVFGGGSEQFF. The CDR3 DNA reads as TGCGCCAGCAGCCAAGATGTATTCGGCGGGGGGAGTGAGCAGTTCTTC.

The chain couples TRBV28 to TRBJ2-1, with D tentatively TRBD1 (5 bases). Trimming pared 7 bases from V and 9 bases from J, leaving 7 bases between. The length of the CDR3 is 10 residues. CDR1 and CDR2 from the germline V gene are MDHEN and SYDVKM. The CDR3 region is CASKRGEQFF. In DNA, the CDR3 is TGTGCCAGCAAAAGGGGTGAGCAGTTCTTC.

CDR3 loop: CASSLIDSLAEAFF. For the CDR3, the DNA is TGTGCCAGCAGCTTGATCGACAGTTTGGCTGAAGCTTTCTTT. The chain links TRBV5-5 to TRBJ1-1, with TRBD1 as a possible D gene (5 bases). There are 14 residues in the CDR3. Germline V lookup: CDR1 SGHKS, CDR2 YYEKEE (reference sequence). The germline V and J ends were trimmed by 1 base and 6 bases, with 13 bases remaining between them.

The chain employs TRBV6-6 and TRBJ2-7; D is possibly TRBD1 (6 bases). Germline assignment: CDR1 MNHNY and CDR2 SVGAGI (reference sequence). This CDR3 contains 16 residues. Trimming took off 3 bases at V and 3 bases at J, with 18 bases between the two ends. The CDR3 spells CASSYPPSGTHYEQYF. Here the CDR3 DNA reads TGTGCCAGCAGTTATCCACCTTCCGGGACACACTACGAGCAGTACTTC.

This chain joins TRBV7-3 and TRBJ2-7; 8 bases map to TRBD1. This CDR3 is 14 amino acids long. Germline loops: CDR1 SGHTA, CDR2 FQGTGA. J lost 0 bases, V lost 2 bases, and 0 bases had no gene match. This CDR3 is CASSLGTGSYEQYF. The CDR3 nucleotides read TGTGCCAGCAGCTTAGGGACAGGCTCCTACGAGCAGTACTTC. The full variable domain, completed using reference TRBV7-3 and TRBJ2-7, is GAGVSQTPSNKVTEKGKYVELRCDPISGHTALYWYRQSLGQGPEFLIYFQGTGAADDSGLPNDRFFAVRPEGSVSTLKIQRTERGDSAVYLCASSLGTGSYEQYFGPGTRLTVT.

This chain links TRBV19 with TRBJ1-1; 7 positions agree with TRBD1. Looked up from germline, CDR1 is LNHDA and CDR2 is SQIVND (reference sequence). The CDR3 consists of 14 residues. V lost 5 bases, J lost 4 bases, and 7 bases stayed unmatched. The CDR3 here is CASSAGQTFTEAFF. In nucleotides, the CDR3 is TGTGCCAGTAGTGCGGGACAGACTTTCACTGAAGCTTTCTTT.

This clone was detected ten times or more. The J gene is TRBJ1-3, the V gene TRBV18; D not resolved. CDR3 length: 17 residues. V lost 0 bases and J 1 base, leaving 13 bases between the germline ends. The germline V gene encodes CDR1 KGHSH and CDR2 LQKENI. The CDR3 bases are TGTGCCAGCTCACCACCCTTCGGCACAGAGTCTGGAAACACCATATATTTT. Its protein is CASSPPFGTESGNTIYF.

This rearrangement joins TRBV7-9 to TRBJ2-7; 11 nucleotides match TRBD2. This CDR3 spans 19 amino acids. Germline CDR1 reads SEHNR; CDR2 reads FQNEAQ (reference sequence). Trimming removed 5 bases from V and 3 bases from J; junction bases left unmatched: 18. CDR3 protein: CASSRRTTRGTSGIYEQYF. In nucleotides, the CDR3 is TGTGCCAGCAGCCGACGTACGACTCGTGGGACTAGCGGCATCTACGAGCAGTACTTC.